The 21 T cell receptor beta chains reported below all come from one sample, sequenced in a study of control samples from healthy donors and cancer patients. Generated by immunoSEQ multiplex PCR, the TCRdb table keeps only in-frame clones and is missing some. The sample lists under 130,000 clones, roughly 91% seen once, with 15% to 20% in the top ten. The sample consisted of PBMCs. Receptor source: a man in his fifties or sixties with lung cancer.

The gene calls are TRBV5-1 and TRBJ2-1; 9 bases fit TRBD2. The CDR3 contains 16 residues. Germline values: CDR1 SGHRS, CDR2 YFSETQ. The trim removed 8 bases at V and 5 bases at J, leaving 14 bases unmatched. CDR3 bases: TGCGCCAGTCTTCTGCTTCCCGGGACTAGCAACAATGAGCAGTTCTTC. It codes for CASLLLPGTSNNEQFF.

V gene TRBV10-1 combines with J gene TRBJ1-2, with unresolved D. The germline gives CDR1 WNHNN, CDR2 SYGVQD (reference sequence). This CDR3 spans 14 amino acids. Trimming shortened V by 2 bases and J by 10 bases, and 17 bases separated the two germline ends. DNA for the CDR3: TGCGCCAGCAGTGAGGGACCCCGCGGCATGGACTACACCTTC. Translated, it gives CASSEGPRGMDYTF.

DNA for the CDR3: TGTGCCAGCAGCTTTTCCCCGGGGAGGAACACTGAAGCTTTCTTT. It encodes CASSFSPGRNTEAFF. The chain combines TRBV5-5 with TRBJ1-1; D is uncertain. Trimming removed 2 bases at V and 1 base at J, with 12 bases between. This CDR3 has 15 amino acids. Germline V CDR1 and CDR2: SGHKS, YYEKEE (reference sequence).

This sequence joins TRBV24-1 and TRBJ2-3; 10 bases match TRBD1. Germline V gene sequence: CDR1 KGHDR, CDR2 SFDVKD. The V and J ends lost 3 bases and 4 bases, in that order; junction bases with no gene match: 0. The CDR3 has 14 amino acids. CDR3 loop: CATSDGQGADTQYF. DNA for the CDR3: TGTGCCACCAGTGATGGACAGGGGGCAGATACGCAGTATTTT.

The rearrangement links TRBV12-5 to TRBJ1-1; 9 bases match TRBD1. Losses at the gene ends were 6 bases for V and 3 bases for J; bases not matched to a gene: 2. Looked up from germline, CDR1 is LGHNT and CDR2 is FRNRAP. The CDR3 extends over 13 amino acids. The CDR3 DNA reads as TGTGCTAGTGGGAGACAGGGGGACACTGAAGCTTTCTTT. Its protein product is CASGRQGDTEAFF.

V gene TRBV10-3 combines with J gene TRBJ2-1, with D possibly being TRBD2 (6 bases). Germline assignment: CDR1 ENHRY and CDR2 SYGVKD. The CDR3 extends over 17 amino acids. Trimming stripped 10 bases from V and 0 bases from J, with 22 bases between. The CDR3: CASHPNAGPGSYNEQFF. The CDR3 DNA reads TGTGCCAGCCACCCGAATGCGGGACCAGGCTCCTACAATGAGCAGTTCTTC.

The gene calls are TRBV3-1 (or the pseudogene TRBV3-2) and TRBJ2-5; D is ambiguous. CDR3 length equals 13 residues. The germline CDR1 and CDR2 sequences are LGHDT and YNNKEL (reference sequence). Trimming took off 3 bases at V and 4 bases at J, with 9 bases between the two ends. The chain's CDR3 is CASSQRSIETQYF. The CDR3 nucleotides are TGTGCCAGCAGCCAGAGGAGTATAGAGACCCAGTACTTC.

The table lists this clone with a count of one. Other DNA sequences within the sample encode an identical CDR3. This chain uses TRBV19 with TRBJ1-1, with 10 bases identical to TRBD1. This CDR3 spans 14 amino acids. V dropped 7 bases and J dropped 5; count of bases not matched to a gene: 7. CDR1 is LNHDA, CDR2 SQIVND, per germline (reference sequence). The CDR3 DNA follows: TGTGCCAGTATCAGACAGGGGGCAGGTACTGAAGCTTTCTTT. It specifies CASIRQGAGTEAFF. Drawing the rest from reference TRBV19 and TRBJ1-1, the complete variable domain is DGGITQSPKYLFRKEGQNVTLSCEQNLNHDAMYWYRQDPGQGLRLIYYSQIVNDFQKGDIAEGYSVSREKKESFPLTVTSAQKNPTAFYLCASIRQGAGTEAFFGQGTRLTVV.

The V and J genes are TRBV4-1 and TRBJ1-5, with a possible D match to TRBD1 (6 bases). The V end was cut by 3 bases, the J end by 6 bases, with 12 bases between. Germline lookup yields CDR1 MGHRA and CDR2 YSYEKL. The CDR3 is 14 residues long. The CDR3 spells CASSHVTGIQPQHF. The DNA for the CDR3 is TGCGCCAGCAGCCACGTTACAGGGATTCAGCCCCAGCATTTT.

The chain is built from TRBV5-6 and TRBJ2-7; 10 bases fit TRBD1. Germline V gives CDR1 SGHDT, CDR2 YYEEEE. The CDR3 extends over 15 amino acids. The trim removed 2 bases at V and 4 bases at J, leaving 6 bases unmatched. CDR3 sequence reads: CASSLPTGGPYEQYV. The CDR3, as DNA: TGTGCCAGCAGCTTACCGACAGGGGGCCCTTACGAGCAGTACGTC.

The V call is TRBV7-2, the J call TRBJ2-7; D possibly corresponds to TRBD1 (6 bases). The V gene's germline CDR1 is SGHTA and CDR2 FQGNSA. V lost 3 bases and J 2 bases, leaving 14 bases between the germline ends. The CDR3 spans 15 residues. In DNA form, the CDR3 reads TGTGCCAGCAGCTTCCGGACAGTCCTGACCTACGAGCAGTACTTC. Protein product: CASSFRTVLTYEQYF.

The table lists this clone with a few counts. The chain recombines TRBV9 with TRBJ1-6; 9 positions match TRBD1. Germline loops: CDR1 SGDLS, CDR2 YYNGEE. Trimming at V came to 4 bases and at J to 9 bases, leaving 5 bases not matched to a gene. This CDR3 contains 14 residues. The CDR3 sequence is CASSLQGQGSPLHF. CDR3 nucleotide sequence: TGTGCCAGCAGCCTCCAGGGACAGGGTTCACCCCTCCACTTT.

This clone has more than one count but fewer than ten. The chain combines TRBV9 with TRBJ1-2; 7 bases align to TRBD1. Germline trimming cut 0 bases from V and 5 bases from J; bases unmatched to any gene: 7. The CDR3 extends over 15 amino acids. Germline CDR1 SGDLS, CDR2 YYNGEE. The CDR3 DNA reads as TGTGCCAGCAGCGTAGGAAGTGGGACAGAGTATGGCTACACCTTC. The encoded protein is CASSVGSGTEYGYTF.

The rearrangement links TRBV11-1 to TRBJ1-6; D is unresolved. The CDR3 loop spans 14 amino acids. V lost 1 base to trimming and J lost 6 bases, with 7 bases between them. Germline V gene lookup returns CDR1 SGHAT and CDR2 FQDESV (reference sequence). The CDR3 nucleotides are TGTGCCAGCAGCTTAGGACCGATTAATTCACCCCTCCACTTT. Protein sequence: CASSLGPINSPLHF.

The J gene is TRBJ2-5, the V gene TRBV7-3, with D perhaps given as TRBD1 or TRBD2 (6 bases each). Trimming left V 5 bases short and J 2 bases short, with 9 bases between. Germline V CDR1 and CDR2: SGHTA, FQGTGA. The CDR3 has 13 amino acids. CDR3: CASSAGQQETQYF. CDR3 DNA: TGTGCCAGCAGCGCGGGACAACAAGAGACCCAGTACTTC.

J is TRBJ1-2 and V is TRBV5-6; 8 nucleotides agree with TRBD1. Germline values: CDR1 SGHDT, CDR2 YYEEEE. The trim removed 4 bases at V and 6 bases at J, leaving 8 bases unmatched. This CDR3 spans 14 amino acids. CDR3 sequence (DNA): TGTGCCAGCAGCGCACTACCGGGACAGGATGGCTACACCTTC. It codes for CASSALPGQDGYTF.

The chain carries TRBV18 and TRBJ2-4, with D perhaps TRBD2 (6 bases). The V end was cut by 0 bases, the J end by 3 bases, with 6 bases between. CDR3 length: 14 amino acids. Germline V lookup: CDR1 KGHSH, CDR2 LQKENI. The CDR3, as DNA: TGTGCCAGCTCACCACCGGGAGGCAAAAACATTCAGTACTTC. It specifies CASSPPGGKNIQYF.

The CDR3 loop reads CASQTGYSGNTIYF. CDR3 sequence (DNA): TGTGCCAGTCAAACAGGGTACTCTGGAAACACCATATATTTT. This chain links TRBV6-5 with TRBJ1-3; tentative D call: TRBD1 (6 bases). Germline-derived CDR1 and CDR2 are MNHEY and SVGAGI. This CDR3 is built from 14 residues. V gave up 9 bases and J gave up 0 bases, with 12 bases separating them.

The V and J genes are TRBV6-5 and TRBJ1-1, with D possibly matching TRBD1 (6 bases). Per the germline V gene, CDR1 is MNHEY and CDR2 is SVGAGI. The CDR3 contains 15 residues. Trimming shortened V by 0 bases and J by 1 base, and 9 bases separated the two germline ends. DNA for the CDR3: TGTGCCAGCAGTTACTCACAGGGAGGGAACACTGAAGCTTTCTTT. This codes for CASSYSQGGNTEAFF.

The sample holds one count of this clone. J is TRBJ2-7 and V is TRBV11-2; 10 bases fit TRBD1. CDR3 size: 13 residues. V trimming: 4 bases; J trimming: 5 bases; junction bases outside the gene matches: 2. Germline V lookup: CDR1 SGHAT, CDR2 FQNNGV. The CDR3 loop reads CASSSGQGHEQYF. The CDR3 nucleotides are TGTGCCAGCAGCTCGGGACAGGGGCACGAGCAGTACTTC.

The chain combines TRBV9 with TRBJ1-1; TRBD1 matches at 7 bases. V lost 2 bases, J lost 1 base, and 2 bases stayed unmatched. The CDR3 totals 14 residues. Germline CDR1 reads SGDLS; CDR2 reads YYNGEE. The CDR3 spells CASSVRQGNTEAFF. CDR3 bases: TGTGCCAGCAGCGTCCGACAGGGGAACACTGAAGCTTTCTTT. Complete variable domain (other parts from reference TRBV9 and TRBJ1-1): DSGVTQTPKHLITATGQRVTLRCSPRSGDLSVYWYQQSLDQGLQFLIQYYNGEERAKGNILERFSAQQFPDLHSELNLSSLELGDSALYFCASSVRQGNTEAFFGQGTRLTVV.